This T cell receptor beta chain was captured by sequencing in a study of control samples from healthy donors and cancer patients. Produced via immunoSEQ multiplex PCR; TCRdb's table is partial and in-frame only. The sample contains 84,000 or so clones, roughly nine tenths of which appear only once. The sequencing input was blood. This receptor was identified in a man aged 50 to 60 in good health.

The CDR3 loop is CASTETHEAFF. The CDR3 DNA reads as TGTGCCAGCACGGAGACCCATGAAGCTTTCTTT. This chain uses TRBV7-9 with TRBJ1-1; D is ambiguous. The length of the CDR3 is 11 residues. Per germline, CDR1 SEHNR and CDR2 FQNEAQ (reference sequence). Trimming took 7 bases from V and 7 from J, leaving 10 bases between them.